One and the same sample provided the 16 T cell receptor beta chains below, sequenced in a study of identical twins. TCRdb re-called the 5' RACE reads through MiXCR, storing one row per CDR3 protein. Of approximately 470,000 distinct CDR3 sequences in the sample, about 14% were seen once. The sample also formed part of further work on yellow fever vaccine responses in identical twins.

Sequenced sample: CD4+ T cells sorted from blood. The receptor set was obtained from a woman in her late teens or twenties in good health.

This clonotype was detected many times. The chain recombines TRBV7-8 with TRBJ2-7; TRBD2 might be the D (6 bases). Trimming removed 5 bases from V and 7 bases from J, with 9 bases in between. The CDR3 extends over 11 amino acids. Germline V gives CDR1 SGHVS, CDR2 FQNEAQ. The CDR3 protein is CASSPRGEQYF. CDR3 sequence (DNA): TGTGCCAGCAGCCCCCGGGGGGAGCAGTACTTC.

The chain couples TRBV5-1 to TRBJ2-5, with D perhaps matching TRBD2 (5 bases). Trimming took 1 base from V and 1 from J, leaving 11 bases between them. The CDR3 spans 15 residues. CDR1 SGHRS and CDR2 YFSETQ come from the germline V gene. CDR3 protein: CASSLSGIRQETQYF. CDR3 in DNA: TGCGCCAGCAGCTTGTCGGGGATCCGCCAAGAGACCCAGTACTTC.

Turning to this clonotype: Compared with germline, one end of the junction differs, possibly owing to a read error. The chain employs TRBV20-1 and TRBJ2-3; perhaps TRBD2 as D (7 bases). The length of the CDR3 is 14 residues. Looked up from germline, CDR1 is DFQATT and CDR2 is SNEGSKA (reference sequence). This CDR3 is CSLTRGIRTDMQYF. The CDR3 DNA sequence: TGCAGTCTCACGCGGGGGATTAGGACAGATATGCAGTATTTT.

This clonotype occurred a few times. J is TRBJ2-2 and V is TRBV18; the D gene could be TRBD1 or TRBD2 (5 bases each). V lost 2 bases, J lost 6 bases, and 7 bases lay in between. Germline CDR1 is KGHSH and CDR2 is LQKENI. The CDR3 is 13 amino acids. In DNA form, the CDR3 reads TGTGCCAGCTCACCAAAGGGACCCGGGGAGCTGTTTTTT. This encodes CASSPKGPGELFF.

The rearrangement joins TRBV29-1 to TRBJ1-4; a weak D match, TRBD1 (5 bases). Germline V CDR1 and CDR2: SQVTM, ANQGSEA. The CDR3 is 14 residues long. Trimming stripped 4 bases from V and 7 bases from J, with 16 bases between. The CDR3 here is CSVGGSGGGEKLFF. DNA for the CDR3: TGCAGCGTTGGAGGGTCGGGGGGAGGTGAAAAACTGTTTTTT.

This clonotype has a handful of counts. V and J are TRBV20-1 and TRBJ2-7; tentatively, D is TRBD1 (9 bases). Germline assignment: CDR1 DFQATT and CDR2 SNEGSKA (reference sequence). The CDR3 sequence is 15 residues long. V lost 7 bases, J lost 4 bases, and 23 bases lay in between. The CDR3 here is CSVGGGTGSSYEQYF. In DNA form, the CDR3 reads TGCAGTGTCGGGGGGGGGACAGGGAGTTCTTACGAGCAGTACTTC.

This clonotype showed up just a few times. The CDR3 loop reads CASSLASPTGELFF. The CDR3 DNA reads as TGTGCCAGCAGCTTGGCTAGCCCCACCGGGGAGCTGTTTTTT. The chain links TRBV7-9 to TRBJ2-2; perhaps TRBD2 as D (5 bases). The length of the CDR3 is 14 residues. V was shortened by 3 bases and J by 4 bases, with 9 bases between the two germline ends. The germline gives CDR1 SEHNR, CDR2 FQNEAQ (reference sequence).

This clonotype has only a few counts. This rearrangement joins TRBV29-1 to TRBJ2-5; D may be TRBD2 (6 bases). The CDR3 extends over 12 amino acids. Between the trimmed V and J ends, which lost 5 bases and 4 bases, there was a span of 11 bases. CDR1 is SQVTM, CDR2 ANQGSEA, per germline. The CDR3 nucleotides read TGCAGCGTTCGGAGGGCAGGAGAGACCCAGTACTTC. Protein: CSVRRAGETQYF.

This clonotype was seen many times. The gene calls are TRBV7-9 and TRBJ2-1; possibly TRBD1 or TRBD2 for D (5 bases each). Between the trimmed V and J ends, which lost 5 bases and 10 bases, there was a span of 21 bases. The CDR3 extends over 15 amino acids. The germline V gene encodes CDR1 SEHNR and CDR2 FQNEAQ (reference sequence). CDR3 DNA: TGTGCCAGCAGCCAAGAGAGGGACCCAACCCCCGAGCAGTTCTTC. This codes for CASSQERDPTPEQFF.

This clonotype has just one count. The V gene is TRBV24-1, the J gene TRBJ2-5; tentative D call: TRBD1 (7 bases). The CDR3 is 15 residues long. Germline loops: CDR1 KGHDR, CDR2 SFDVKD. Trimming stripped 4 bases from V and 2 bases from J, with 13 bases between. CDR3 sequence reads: CATSEPGGLQETQYF. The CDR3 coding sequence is TGTGCCACCAGTGAGCCAGGGGGGCTTCAAGAGACCCAGTACTTC.

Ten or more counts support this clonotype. The CDR3, as DNA: TGTGCCACCCTAAGCGGGGGAGACTATGGCTACACCTTC. This gives the protein CATLSGGDYGYTF. This rearrangement joins TRBV10-3 to TRBJ1-2, with D tentatively TRBD1 (5 bases). CDR3 length equals 13 residues. CDR1 ENHRY and CDR2 SYGVKD come from the germline V gene. Trimming shortened V by 10 bases and J by 3 bases, and 15 bases separated the two germline ends.

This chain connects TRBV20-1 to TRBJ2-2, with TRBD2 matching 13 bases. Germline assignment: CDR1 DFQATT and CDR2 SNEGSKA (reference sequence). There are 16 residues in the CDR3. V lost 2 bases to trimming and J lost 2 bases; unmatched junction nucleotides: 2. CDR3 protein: CSARTSGRVNTGELFF. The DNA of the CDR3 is TGCAGTGCTAGAACTAGCGGGAGGGTCAACACCGGGGAGCTGTTTTTT.

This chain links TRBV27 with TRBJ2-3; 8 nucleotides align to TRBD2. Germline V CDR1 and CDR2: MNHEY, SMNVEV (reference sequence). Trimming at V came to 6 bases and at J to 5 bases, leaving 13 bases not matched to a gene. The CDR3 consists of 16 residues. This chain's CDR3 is CASSRGTIAGRDTQYF. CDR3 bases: TGTGCCAGCAGCAGGGGAACAATAGCGGGACGAGATACGCAGTATTTT.

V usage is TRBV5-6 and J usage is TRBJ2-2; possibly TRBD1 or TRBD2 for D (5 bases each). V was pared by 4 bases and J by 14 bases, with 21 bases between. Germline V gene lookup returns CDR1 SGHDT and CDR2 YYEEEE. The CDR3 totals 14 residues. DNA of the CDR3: TGTGCCAGCAGCCTGGGGCTCCAGTACGGGGCACTGTTTTTT. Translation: CASSLGLQYGALFF.

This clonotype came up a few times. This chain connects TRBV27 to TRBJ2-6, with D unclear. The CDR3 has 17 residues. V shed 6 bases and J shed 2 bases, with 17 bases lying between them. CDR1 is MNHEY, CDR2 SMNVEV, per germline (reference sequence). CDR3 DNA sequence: TGTGCCAGCAGCCTTACTCCGGGTTATCCTGGGGCCAACGTCCTGACTTTC. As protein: CASSLTPGYPGANVLTF.

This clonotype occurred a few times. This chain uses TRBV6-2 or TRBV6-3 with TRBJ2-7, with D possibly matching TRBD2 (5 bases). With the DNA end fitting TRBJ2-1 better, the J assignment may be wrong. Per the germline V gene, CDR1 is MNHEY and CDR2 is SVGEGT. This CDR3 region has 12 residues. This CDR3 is CASSYPDYEQFF. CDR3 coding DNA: TGTGCCAGCAGTTACCCCGACTACGAGCAGTTCTTC.